This TCR beta chain was recorded in a study of blood T cell repertoires in COVID-19 (TCRdb year 2020). Context from the whole study: Samples from collaborators originated in the United States, Italy and Spain and spanned both the acute and convalescent phases of COVID-19. HLA class I and class II types, where available, came from metadata supplied by the sample provider rather than from assay-based typing. The repertoires were released in a freely available public database meant as a resource for research on the immune response to SARS-CoV-2. The samples were drawn from two sources: the first 160 participants of the ongoing ImmuneRACE study, and 1,200 or so subjects contributed by 6 global collaborators. Deeply sampled blood TCRbeta repertoires from subjects exposed to, actively infected with, or recovered from COVID-19 were included in the dataset. Nearly every sample came with metadata listing a de-identified subject ID, COVID-19 status, age in years and sex. The material from the prospective study consisted of cDNA or gDNA derived from T cells, B-cell-depleted T cells, or PBMCs.

TCRbeta CDR3 regions were amplified from genomic DNA by means of the immunoSEQ Assay, a bias-controlled multiplex PCR. Per the authors' processing: Nucleated cell counts per sample were estimated from amplification of reference gene primers within the assay. To quantify the absolute abundance of each unique TCRbeta CDR3 rearrangement, sequence reads were collapsed and filtered. For each sample, productive Simpson clonality was calculated as the square root of Simpson's diversity index across productive rearrangements. Imported from immuneACCESS, the table was reduced by TCRdb to in-frame sequences with V and J called. These copies leave out some clones; in studies compared against another copy, an unresolved V gene accounts for under half, and the cause of the remainder is not known. D and trimming were read from the DNA, whereas the V and J calls and clone size are those reported in that table. The sample table shows about 58,000 clones, and 70% to 90% are seen once. The top ten hold roughly 8% of the sample.

The collaborating institutions used their own protocols to collect whole blood in K2EDTA tubes. For TCRbeta analysis, collaborators shipped samples as frozen whole blood, isolated PBMCs, or DNA extracted from either of those sample types. The investigation overall reported the following: How much clinical and demographic metadata was included differed by source and by participant, and the metadata was provided uncurated.

From cysteine to phenylalanine, the CDR3 is 13 amino acids long. This entry keeps only the CDR3 DNA: 39 bases, framed from base 1. Germline trimming amounts to 3 bases on V and 2 bases on J, with 0 as the count of junction bases outside the gene matches. Sequences MNHNS (CDR1) and SASEGT (CDR2) are obtained from the germline V gene. With respect to this clone: Its antigen remains unidentified. There are no base qualities to consult, and no much larger clone falls within one base.

The V and J segments used are TRBV6-1 and TRBJ1-2, and 7 junction bases match TRBD1. Sample: peripheral blood. This clonotype was sampled from a woman in her 70s with active COVID-19. The nucleotide sequence reads as follows: TGTGCCAGCAGTGAGACAGGGAACTATGGCTACACCTTC. The resulting protein is CASSETGNYGYTF.